A selection of T cell receptor beta chains follows, all from one sample in a study of blood T cell repertoires in COVID-19. The repertoire was sequenced with immunoSEQ multiplex PCR; TCRdb's copy has only in-frame clones and lacks some. The table shows 95,000 to 150,000 clones, with around 90% occurring only once. Material: peripheral blood. The receptor source for this set is a woman between 55 and 75 years old with COVID-19, enrolled during active disease. Both conserved end residues are part of each CDR3. A D gene is named only where the DNA matches it firmly. Some rows have no size entry. The others give once, few or many, or a class for an expanded clone.

cdr3_nt: TGTGCCAGCAGCCCATCATTATCATTGACAGGGGGCCCTTATGGCTACACCTTC
cdr3_aa: CASSPSLSLTGGPYGYTF
v_call: TRBV3-1/TRBV3-2
clone_size: -
cdr3_length: 18
j_call: TRBJ1-2
d_call: TRBD1

cdr3_nt: TGCGCCAGCAGCCAAGCCCTAGCGGCCCGATCCTACGAGCAGTACTTC
cdr3_aa: CASSQALAARSYEQYF
v_call: TRBV4-1
clone_size: -
cdr3_length: 16
j_call: TRBJ2-7
d_call: TRBD2

cdr3_nt: TGTGCCAGCAGTTTAGCTCCGGGGGAGGGCTACACCTTC
cdr3_aa: CASSLAPGEGYTF
v_call: TRBV12-3/TRBV12-4
clone_size: -
cdr3_length: 13
j_call: TRBJ1-2
d_call: -

cdr3_nt: TGTGCCAGCAGTCGACAGCGAACTAGCAATCAGCCCCAGCATTTT
cdr3_aa: CASSRQRTSNQPQHF
v_call: TRBV6-5
clone_size: few
cdr3_length: 15
j_call: TRBJ1-5
d_call: -

cdr3_nt: TGTGCCAGCAGGACCACAGCTGTAGGGGCCGGGGAGCTGTTTTTT
cdr3_aa: CASRTTAVGAGELFF
v_call: TRBV7-9
clone_size: -
cdr3_length: 15
j_call: TRBJ2-2
d_call: -

cdr3_nt: TGCGCCAGCAGCCATCGAGGGAGGACTGAAGCTTTCTTT
cdr3_aa: CASSHRGRTEAFF
v_call: TRBV4-3
clone_size: -
cdr3_length: 13
j_call: TRBJ1-1
d_call: -

cdr3_nt: TGTGCCAGCAGCCCGAGGGACAGTCACACTGAAGCTTTCTTT
cdr3_aa: CASSPRDSHTEAFF
v_call: TRBV7-9
clone_size: -
cdr3_length: 14
j_call: TRBJ1-1
d_call: TRBD1

cdr3_nt: TGTGCCAGCAGCCTAATTCCTAGGACAGATACGCAGTATTTT
cdr3_aa: CASSLIPRTDTQYF
v_call: TRBV7-2
clone_size: -
cdr3_length: 14
j_call: TRBJ2-3
d_call: -

cdr3_nt: TGCGCCAGCAGCTTGGACGGGGCCTACGAGCAGTACTTC
cdr3_aa: CASSLDGAYEQYF
v_call: TRBV5-1
clone_size: -
cdr3_length: 13
j_call: TRBJ2-7
d_call: -

cdr3_nt: TGTGCCAGCAGACAGGGTGCCTACGAGCAGTACTTC
cdr3_aa: CASRQGAYEQYF
v_call: TRBV10-3
clone_size: -
cdr3_length: 12
j_call: TRBJ2-7
d_call: TRBD1

cdr3_nt: TGTGCCTGGAGTGGTCGTTACGAGCAGTACTTC
cdr3_aa: CAWSGRYEQYF
v_call: TRBV30
clone_size: once
cdr3_length: 11
j_call: TRBJ2-7
d_call: -

cdr3_nt: TGCGCCAGCAGCCACGTCGCACCAACGGATTCACCCCTCCACTTT
cdr3_aa: CASSHVAPTDSPLHF
v_call: TRBV4-1
clone_size: -
cdr3_length: 15
j_call: TRBJ1-6
d_call: -

cdr3_nt: TGTGCCAGCAGCTTAGGAAGGGGAAGGGGCAGCTCCTACGAGCAGTACTTC
cdr3_aa: CASSLGRGRGSSYEQYF
v_call: TRBV5-6
clone_size: -
cdr3_length: 17
j_call: TRBJ2-7
d_call: -

cdr3_nt: TGTGCCAGCACCCTCAGGGGGCGCAGGTTGGAGACCCAGTACTTC
cdr3_aa: CASTLRGRRLETQYF
v_call: TRBV6-6
clone_size: -
cdr3_length: 15
j_call: TRBJ2-5
d_call: TRBD1

cdr3_nt: TGTGCCAGCAGCTTGGGGGGGCAGTACGAGCAGTACTTC
cdr3_aa: CASSLGGQYEQYF
v_call: TRBV11-1
clone_size: -
cdr3_length: 13
j_call: TRBJ2-7
d_call: -

cdr3_nt: TGTGCCAGCTCAAAGGGACAGGGGGCCGTGTCCTACAATGAGCAGTTCTTC
cdr3_aa: CASSKGQGAVSYNEQFF
v_call: TRBV18
clone_size: -
cdr3_length: 17
j_call: TRBJ2-1
d_call: TRBD1

cdr3_nt: TGTGCCATCAGTGATCCCGGACAGGGGCACACCGGGGAGCTGTTTTTT
cdr3_aa: CAISDPGQGHTGELFF
v_call: TRBV10-3
clone_size: -
cdr3_length: 16
j_call: TRBJ2-2
d_call: TRBD1

cdr3_nt: TGTGCCACCAGTGACCCGGGACTAGCGGACAATGAGCAGTTCTTC
cdr3_aa: CATSDPGLADNEQFF
v_call: TRBV24-1
clone_size: -
cdr3_length: 15
j_call: TRBJ2-1
d_call: TRBD2

cdr3_nt: TGTGCCAGCAGTTACTCGAATCGGGGGGATCAGCCCCAGCATTTT
cdr3_aa: CASSYSNRGDQPQHF
v_call: TRBV6-5
clone_size: -
cdr3_length: 15
j_call: TRBJ1-5
d_call: -

cdr3_nt: TGTGCCAGCGACAGGGATAACACTGAAGCTTTCTTT
cdr3_aa: CASDRDNTEAFF
v_call: TRBV5-5
clone_size: once
cdr3_length: 12
j_call: TRBJ1-1
d_call: TRBD1

cdr3_nt: TGTGCCAGCAGCTCCGGGGGTTCCGGCTCCTACGAGCAGTACTTC
cdr3_aa: CASSSGGSGSYEQYF
v_call: TRBV7-8
clone_size: -
cdr3_length: 15
j_call: TRBJ2-7
d_call: -

cdr3_nt: TGTGCCAGCAGCTTAGATTCCCCGGAGTTTAGAGTCGAGCAGTACTTC
cdr3_aa: CASSLDSPEFRVEQYF
v_call: TRBV11-2
clone_size: -
cdr3_length: 16
j_call: TRBJ2-7
d_call: -

cdr3_nt: TGTGCCAGCAGTGAGAGACAGATGAACACTGAAGCTTTCTTT
cdr3_aa: CASSERQMNTEAFF
v_call: TRBV2
clone_size: -
cdr3_length: 14
j_call: TRBJ1-1
d_call: -

cdr3_nt: TGTGCCAGCAGACTAGCGGGGGGAATGAACACCGGGGAGCTGTTTTTT
cdr3_aa: CASRLAGGMNTGELFF
v_call: TRBV7-2
clone_size: -
cdr3_length: 16
j_call: TRBJ2-2
d_call: TRBD2

cdr3_nt: TGTGCCAGCAGTGATCAGGGTCGAGATAATTCACCCCTCCACTTT
cdr3_aa: CASSDQGRDNSPLHF
v_call: TRBV6-1
clone_size: -
cdr3_length: 15
j_call: TRBJ1-6
d_call: -

cdr3_nt: TGCAGCGCGAAGGGGGTTAATGAAAAACTGTTTTTT
cdr3_aa: CSAKGVNEKLFF
v_call: TRBV29-1
clone_size: -
cdr3_length: 12
j_call: TRBJ1-4
d_call: -

cdr3_nt: TGTGCCAGCAGTTTAGGGACAGCGAACACTGAAGCTTTCTTT
cdr3_aa: CASSLGTANTEAFF
v_call: TRBV27
clone_size: few
cdr3_length: 14
j_call: TRBJ1-1
d_call: TRBD1

cdr3_nt: TGTGCCTGGAACCGGGACAGGGGAGGAGATACGCAGTATTTT
cdr3_aa: CAWNRDRGGDTQYF
v_call: TRBV30
clone_size: -
cdr3_length: 14
j_call: TRBJ2-3
d_call: TRBD1

cdr3_nt: TGCGCCAGCAGCCAAGATCTACTGAGTAGATTTGAAGCTTTCTTT
cdr3_aa: CASSQDLLSRFEAFF
v_call: TRBV4-3
clone_size: -
cdr3_length: 15
j_call: TRBJ1-1
d_call: -

cdr3_nt: TGTGCCAGCAGGGAGAACGCCAATTCACCCCTCCACTTT
cdr3_aa: CASRENANSPLHF
v_call: TRBV7-2
clone_size: once
cdr3_length: 13
j_call: TRBJ1-6
d_call: -

cdr3_nt: TGTGCCAGCTCACTCTCTACCCCGGGACAGGGGGGATCGGGTGAGCAGTTCTTC
cdr3_aa: CASSLSTPGQGGSGEQFF
v_call: TRBV18
clone_size: -
cdr3_length: 18
j_call: TRBJ2-1
d_call: TRBD1

cdr3_nt: TGCGCCAGCAGCCAATCGTCCCTAGCGGGAGGGGTCCTGTACGGCAATGAGCAGTTCTTC
cdr3_aa: CASSQSSLAGGVLYGNEQFF
v_call: TRBV4-3
clone_size: -
cdr3_length: 20
j_call: TRBJ2-1
d_call: TRBD2

cdr3_nt: TGTGCCAGCAGCCATGCAGGGAACTATGGCTACACCTTC
cdr3_aa: CASSHAGNYGYTF
v_call: TRBV7-9
clone_size: -
cdr3_length: 13
j_call: TRBJ1-2
d_call: -

cdr3_nt: TGTGCCACCAGCAGAGAAGGGGGATACGGCTACACCTTC
cdr3_aa: CATSREGGYGYTF
v_call: TRBV15
clone_size: -
cdr3_length: 13
j_call: TRBJ1-2
d_call: -

cdr3_nt: TGCAGTGCTAGTTACCTAACAGGGCTTGTGATCTATGGCTACACCTTC
cdr3_aa: CSASYLTGLVIYGYTF
v_call: TRBV20-1
clone_size: -
cdr3_length: 16
j_call: TRBJ1-2
d_call: -

cdr3_nt: TGTGCCAGCAGTAAGGGACAGGGGGGCTACGAGCAGTACTTC
cdr3_aa: CASSKGQGGYEQYF
v_call: TRBV6-6
clone_size: -
cdr3_length: 14
j_call: TRBJ2-7
d_call: TRBD1

cdr3_nt: TGTGCCAGCAGCTTATCTCTGGGAGACAGGGGTAAGGGCTACAATGAGCAGTTCTTC
cdr3_aa: CASSLSLGDRGKGYNEQFF
v_call: TRBV7-9
clone_size: -
cdr3_length: 19
j_call: TRBJ2-1
d_call: TRBD1